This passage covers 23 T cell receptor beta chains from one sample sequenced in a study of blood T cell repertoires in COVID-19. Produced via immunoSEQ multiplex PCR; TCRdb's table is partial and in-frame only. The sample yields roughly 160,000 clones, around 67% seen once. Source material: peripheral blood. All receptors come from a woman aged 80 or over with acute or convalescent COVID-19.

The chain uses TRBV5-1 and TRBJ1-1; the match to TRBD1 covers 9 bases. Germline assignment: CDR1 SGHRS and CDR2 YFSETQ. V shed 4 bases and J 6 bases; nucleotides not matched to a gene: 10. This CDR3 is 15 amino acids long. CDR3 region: CASSGEGQGVAEAFF. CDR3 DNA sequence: TGCGCCAGCAGCGGTGAGGGACAGGGTGTCGCTGAAGCTTTCTTT.

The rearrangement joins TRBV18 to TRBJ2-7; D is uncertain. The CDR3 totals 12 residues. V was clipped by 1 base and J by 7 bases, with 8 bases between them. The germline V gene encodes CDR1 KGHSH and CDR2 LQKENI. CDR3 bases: TGTGCCAGCTCACCACAGCCTTCTGAGCAGTACTTC. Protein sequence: CASSPQPSEQYF.

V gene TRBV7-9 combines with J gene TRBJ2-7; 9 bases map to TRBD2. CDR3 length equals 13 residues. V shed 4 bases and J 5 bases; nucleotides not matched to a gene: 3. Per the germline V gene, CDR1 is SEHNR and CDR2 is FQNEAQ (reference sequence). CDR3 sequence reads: CASSSSGINEQYF. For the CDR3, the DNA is TGTGCCAGCAGCTCTAGCGGGATAAACGAGCAGTACTTC.

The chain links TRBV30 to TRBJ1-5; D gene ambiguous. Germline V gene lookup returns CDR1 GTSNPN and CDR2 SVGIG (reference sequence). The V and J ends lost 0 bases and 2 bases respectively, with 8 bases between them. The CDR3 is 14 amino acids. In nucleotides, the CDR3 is TGTGCCTGGAGTGTGGGAGATGGCAATCAGCCCCAGCATTTT. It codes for CAWSVGDGNQPQHF.

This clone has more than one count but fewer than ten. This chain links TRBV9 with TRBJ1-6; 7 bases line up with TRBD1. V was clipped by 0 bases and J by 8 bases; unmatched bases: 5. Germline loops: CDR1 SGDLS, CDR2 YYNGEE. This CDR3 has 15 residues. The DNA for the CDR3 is TGTGCCAGCAGCGTAGATGTGCAGGGGGATTCACCCCTCCACTTT. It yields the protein CASSVDVQGDSPLHF.

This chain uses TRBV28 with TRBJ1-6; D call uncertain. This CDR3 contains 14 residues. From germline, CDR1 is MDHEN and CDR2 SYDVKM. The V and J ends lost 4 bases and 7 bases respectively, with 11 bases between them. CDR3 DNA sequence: TGTGCCAGCAGTTATGACCAGGAAAATTCACCCCTCCACTTT. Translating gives CASSYDQENSPLHF.

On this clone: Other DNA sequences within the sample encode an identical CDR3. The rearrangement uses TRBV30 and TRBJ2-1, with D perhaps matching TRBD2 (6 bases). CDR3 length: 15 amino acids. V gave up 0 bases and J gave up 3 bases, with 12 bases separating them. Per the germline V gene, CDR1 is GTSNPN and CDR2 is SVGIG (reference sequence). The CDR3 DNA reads TGTGCCTGGAGTGTAGGTGGCGGGGTCTACAATGAGCAGTTCTTC. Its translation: CAWSVGGGVYNEQFF. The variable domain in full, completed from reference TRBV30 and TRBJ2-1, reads SQTIHQWPATLVQPVGSPLSLECTVEGTSNPNLYWYRQAAGRGLQLLFYSVGIGQISSEVPQNLSASRPQDRQFILSSKKLLLSDSGFYLCAWSVGGGVYNEQFFGPGTRLTVL.

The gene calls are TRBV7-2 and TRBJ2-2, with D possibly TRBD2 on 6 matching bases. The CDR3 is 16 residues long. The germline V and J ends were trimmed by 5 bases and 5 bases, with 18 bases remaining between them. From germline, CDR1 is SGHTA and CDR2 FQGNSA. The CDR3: CASSPRGGESTGELFF. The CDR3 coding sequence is TGTGCCAGCAGCCCCCGCGGCGGGGAGTCGACCGGGGAGCTGTTTTTT.

In nucleotides, the CDR3 is TGTGCCAGCAGCCCAGGTGGGGCGGGAAGGATTGCTGGGGCCAACGTCCTGACTTTC. Its protein product is CASSPGGAGRIAGANVLTF. The chain employs TRBV11-2 and TRBJ2-6, with D tentatively TRBD2 (6 bases). The germline V gene encodes CDR1 SGHAT and CDR2 FQNNGV. This CDR3 has 19 amino acids. Trimming took off 5 bases at V and 2 bases at J, with 22 bases between the two ends.

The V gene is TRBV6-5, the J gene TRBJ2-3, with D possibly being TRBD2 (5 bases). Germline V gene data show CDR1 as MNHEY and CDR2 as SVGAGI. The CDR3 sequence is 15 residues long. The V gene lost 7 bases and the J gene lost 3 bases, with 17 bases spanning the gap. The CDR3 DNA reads TGTGCCAGCATCCTAAGGAGCAGAGGGACAGATACGCAGTATTTT. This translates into CASILRSRGTDTQYF.

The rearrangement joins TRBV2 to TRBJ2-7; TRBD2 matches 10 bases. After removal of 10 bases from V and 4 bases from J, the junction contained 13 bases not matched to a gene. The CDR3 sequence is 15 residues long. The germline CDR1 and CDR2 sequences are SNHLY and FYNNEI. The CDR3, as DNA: TGTGCCACCCTGTGGGGGGGGACTAGCGCTTACGAGCAGTACTTC. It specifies CATLWGGTSAYEQYF.

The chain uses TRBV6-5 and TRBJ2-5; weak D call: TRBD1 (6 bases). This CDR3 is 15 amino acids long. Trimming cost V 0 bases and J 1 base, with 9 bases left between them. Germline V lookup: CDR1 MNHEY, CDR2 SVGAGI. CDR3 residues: CASSYSMGAQETQYF. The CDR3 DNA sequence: TGTGCCAGCAGTTACTCGATGGGGGCCCAAGAGACCCAGTACTTC.

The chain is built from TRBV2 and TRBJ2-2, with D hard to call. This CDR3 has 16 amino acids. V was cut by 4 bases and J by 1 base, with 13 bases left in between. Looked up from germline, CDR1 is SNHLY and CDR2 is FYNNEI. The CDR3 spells CASSVLGTGNTGELFF. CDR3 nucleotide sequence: TGTGCCAGCAGTGTCCTGGGTACGGGGAACACCGGGGAGCTGTTTTTT.

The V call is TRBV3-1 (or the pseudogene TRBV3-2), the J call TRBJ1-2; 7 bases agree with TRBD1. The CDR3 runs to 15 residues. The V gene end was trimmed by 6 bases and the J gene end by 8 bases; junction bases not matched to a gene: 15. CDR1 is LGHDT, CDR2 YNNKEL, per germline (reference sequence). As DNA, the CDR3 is TGTGCCAGCAGTTCAGGGACGGGACAGCCTTTAGGCTACACCTTC. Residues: CASSSGTGQPLGYTF.

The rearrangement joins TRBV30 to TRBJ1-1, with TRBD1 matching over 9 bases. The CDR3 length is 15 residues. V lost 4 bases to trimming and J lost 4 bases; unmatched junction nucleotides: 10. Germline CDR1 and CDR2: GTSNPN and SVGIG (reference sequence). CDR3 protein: CAWNVDRGWSTEAFF. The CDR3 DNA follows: TGTGCCTGGAATGTGGACAGGGGTTGGAGCACTGAAGCTTTCTTT.

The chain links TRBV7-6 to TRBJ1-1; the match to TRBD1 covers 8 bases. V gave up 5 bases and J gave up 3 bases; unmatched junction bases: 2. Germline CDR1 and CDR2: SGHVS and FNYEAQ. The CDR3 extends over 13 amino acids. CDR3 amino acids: CASSGQGDTEAFF. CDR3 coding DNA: TGTGCCAGCAGCGGACAGGGAGACACTGAAGCTTTCTTT.

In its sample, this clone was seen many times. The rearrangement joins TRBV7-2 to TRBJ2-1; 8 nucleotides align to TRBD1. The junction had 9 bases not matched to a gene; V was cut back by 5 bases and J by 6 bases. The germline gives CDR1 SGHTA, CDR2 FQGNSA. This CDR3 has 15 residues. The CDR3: CASSVQGARVNEQFF. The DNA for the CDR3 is TGTGCCAGCAGCGTCCAGGGGGCGCGGGTCAATGAGCAGTTCTTC.

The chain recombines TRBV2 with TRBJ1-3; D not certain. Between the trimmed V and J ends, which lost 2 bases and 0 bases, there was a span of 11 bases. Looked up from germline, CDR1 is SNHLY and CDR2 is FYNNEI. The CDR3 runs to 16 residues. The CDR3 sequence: CASSETPRGSGNTIYF. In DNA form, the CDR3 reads TGTGCCAGCAGTGAAACTCCACGCGGCTCTGGAAACACCATATATTTT.

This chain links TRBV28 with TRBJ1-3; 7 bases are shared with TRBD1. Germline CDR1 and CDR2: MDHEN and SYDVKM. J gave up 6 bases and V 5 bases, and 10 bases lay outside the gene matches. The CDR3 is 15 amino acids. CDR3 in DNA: TGTGCCAGCAGTCATACCGGGACAGCTCAAAACACCATATATTTT. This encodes CASSHTGTAQNTIYF. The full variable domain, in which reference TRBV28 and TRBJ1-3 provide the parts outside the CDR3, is DVKVTQSSRYLVKRTGEKVFLECVQDMDHENMFWYRQDPGLGLRLIYFSYDVKMKEKGDIPEGYSVSREKKERFSLILESASTNQTSMYLCASSHTGTAQNTIYFGEGSWLTVV.

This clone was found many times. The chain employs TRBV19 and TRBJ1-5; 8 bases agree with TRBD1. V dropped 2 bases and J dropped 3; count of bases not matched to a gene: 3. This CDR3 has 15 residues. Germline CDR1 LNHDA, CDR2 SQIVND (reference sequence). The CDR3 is CASSIRGQVNQPQHF. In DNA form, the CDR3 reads TGTGCCAGTAGTATACGGGGACAGGTCAATCAGCCCCAGCATTTT.

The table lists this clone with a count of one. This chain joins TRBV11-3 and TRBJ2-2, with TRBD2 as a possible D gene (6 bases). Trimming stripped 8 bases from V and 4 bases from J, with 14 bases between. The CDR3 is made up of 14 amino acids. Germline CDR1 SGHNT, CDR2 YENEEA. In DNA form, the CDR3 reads TGTGCCAGCCGGGCGGACGGGGGCACCGGGGAGCTGTTTTTT. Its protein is CASRADGGTGELFF.

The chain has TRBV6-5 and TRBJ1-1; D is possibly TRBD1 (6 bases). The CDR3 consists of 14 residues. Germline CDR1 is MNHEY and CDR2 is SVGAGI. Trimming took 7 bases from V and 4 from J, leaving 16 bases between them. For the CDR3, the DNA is TGTGCCAGCAATATATATCAGGGGCCCACTGAAGCTTTCTTT. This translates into CASNIYQGPTEAFF.

The CDR3 region has the DNA TGTGCCACCCGGGACAGCAATAATTCACCCCTCCACTTT. Its protein is CATRDSNNSPLHF. The J gene is TRBJ1-6, the V gene TRBV24-1, with 7 bases that match TRBD1. Looked up from germline, CDR1 is KGHDR and CDR2 is SFDVKD. After removal of 9 bases from V and 5 bases from J, the junction contained 3 bases not matched to a gene. The CDR3 has 13 residues.